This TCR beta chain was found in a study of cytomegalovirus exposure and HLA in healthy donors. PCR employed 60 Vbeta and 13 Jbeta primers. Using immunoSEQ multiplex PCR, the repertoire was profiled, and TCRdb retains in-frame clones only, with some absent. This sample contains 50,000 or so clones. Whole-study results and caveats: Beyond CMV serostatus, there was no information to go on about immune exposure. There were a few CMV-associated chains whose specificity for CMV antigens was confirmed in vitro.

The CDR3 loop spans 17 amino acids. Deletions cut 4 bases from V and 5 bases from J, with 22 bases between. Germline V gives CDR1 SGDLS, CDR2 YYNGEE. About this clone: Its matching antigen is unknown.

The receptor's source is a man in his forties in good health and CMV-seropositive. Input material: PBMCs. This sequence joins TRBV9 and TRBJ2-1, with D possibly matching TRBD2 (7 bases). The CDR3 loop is CASSLRLGAGENNEQFF. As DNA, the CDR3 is TGTGCCAGCAGCCTAAGGCTGGGGGCGGGAGAGAACAATGAGCAGTTCTTC.